Below are 32 T cell receptor beta chains sequenced from a single sample in a study. Using its own MiXCR run on the 5' RACE reads, TCRdb lists one record per CDR3 protein. Of thousands of distinct CDR3 sequences listed, roughly 66% are singletons. Source material: tumor-infiltrating memory CD4+ T cells sorted from the breast tumor. Noted subset: memory CD4+ T cells, CD4+CD45RO+CD25-. All receptors derive from a female donor with breast cancer.

Only a few counts were recorded for this clonotype. The chain uses TRBV29-1 and TRBJ1-2, with no clear D. V was cut by 1 base and J by 0 bases, with 3 bases left in between. The CDR3 is 12 amino acids. Germline assignment: CDR1 SQVTM and CDR2 ANQGSEA. The CDR3 sequence: CSVEVANYGYTF. CDR3 in DNA: TGCAGCGTTGAAGTCGCTAACTATGGCTACACCTTC. Using reference TRBV29-1 and TRBJ1-2 for the parts outside the CDR3, the full variable domain is SAVISQKPSRDICQRGTSLTIQCQVDSQVTMMFWYRQQPGQSLTLIATANQGSEATYESGFVIDKFPISRPNLTFSTLTVSNMSPEDSSIYLCSVEVANYGYTFGSGTRLTVV.

This clonotype was observed a handful of times. The gene calls are TRBV20-1 and TRBJ2-1, with 9 bases fitting TRBD1. Germline lookup yields CDR1 DFQATT and CDR2 SNEGSKA (reference sequence). V gave up 3 bases and J gave up 8 bases; unmatched junction bases: 17. The CDR3 has 17 residues. The CDR3 here is CSASSGSGQGIGDEQFF. CDR3 coding DNA: TGCAGTGCTAGCTCGGGGTCCGGACAGGGGATAGGCGATGAGCAGTTCTTC.

The rearrangement joins TRBV7-9 to TRBJ2-2; D is undetermined. Germline values: CDR1 SEHNR, CDR2 FQNEAQ (reference sequence). With 1 base removed from V and 6 bases from J, the gap between germline ends came to 6 bases. CDR3 length: 13 residues. The CDR3 DNA reads as TGTGCCAGCAGCTTAGGCCGACCCGGGGAGCTGTTTTTT. This gives the protein CASSLGRPGELFF.

The CDR3 DNA reads as TGTGCCAGCCAAAGCTCCTACAATGAGCAGTTCTTC. Translation: CASQSSYNEQFF. The chain joins TRBV6-1 to TRBJ2-1; D is unclear. The CDR3 sequence is 12 residues long. V was trimmed by 8 bases and J by 0 bases, leaving 5 bases between them. Germline V gene sequence: CDR1 MNHNS, CDR2 SASEGT.

This clonotype was found a few times. The missing conserved phenylalanine or tryptophan at the end of this CDR3 makes a read error likely. The chain couples TRBV20-1 to TRBJ2-7; the D gene could be TRBD1 or TRBD2 (5 bases each). The CDR3 extends over 14 amino acids. Germline V gives CDR1 DFQATT, CDR2 SNEGSKA (reference sequence). V lost 5 bases and J 3 bases, leaving 17 bases between the germline ends. The CDR3 DNA follows: TGCAGTGCTCTGGGGCTCGAGAGGGGCTACGAGCAGTACCTC. Translating gives CSALGLERGYEQYL.

By share of the sample, this clonotype is large. This chain joins TRBV29-1 and TRBJ2-1; D unclear. The CDR3 is 13 amino acids. V gave up 3 bases and J gave up 3 bases, with 9 bases separating them. Germline CDR1 SQVTM, CDR2 ANQGSEA. The CDR3 sequence: CSVERTDYNEQFF. The CDR3 DNA follows: TGCAGCGTTGAGCGTACCGACTACAATGAGCAGTTCTTC.

This sequence joins TRBV9 and TRBJ2-2; D perhaps matches TRBD2 (5 bases). Germline CDR1 and CDR2: SGDLS and YYNGEE. The germline V and J ends were trimmed by 0 bases and 8 bases, with 8 bases remaining between them. CDR3 size: 13 residues. The CDR3: CASSVEGAGELFF. As DNA, the CDR3 is TGTGCCAGCAGCGTAGAGGGAGCTGGGGAGCTGTTTTTT. Full variable domain (remainder filled in from reference TRBV9 and TRBJ2-2): DSGVTQTPKHLITATGQRVTLRCSPRSGDLSVYWYQQSLDQGLQFLIQYYNGEERAKGNILERFSAQQFPDLHSELNLSSLELGDSALYFCASSVEGAGELFFGEGSRLTVL.

The CDR3 nucleotides read TGCAGTGTCGGGGGGGCTAGCGGGAACACCGGGGAGCTGTTTTTT. It translates to CSVGGASGNTGELFF. The chain links TRBV20-1 to TRBJ2-2, with 8 bases that match TRBD2. Germline-derived CDR1 and CDR2 are DFQATT and SNEGSKA (reference sequence). With V trimmed by 7 bases and J by 1 base, 8 bases remained unmatched. The CDR3 totals 15 residues.

This clonotype was observed a single time. This chain joins TRBV25-1 and TRBJ1-4, with D tentatively TRBD1 (5 bases). CDR1 and CDR2 (germline): MGHDK, SYGVNS. This CDR3 spans 13 amino acids. Trimming pared 6 bases from V and 8 bases from J, leaving 13 bases between. The CDR3 here is CASRRPRDEKLFF. The CDR3 bases are TGTGCCAGCAGGCGCCCCAGGGACGAAAAACTGTTTTTT. Drawing the rest from reference TRBV25-1 and TRBJ1-4, the complete variable domain is EADIYQTPRYLVIGTGKKITLECSQTMGHDKMYWYQQDPGMELHLIHYSYGVNSTEKGDLSSESTVSRIRTEHFPLTLESARPSHTSQYLCASRRPRDEKLFFGSGTQLSVL.

This clonotype has only a few counts. The V and J genes are TRBV10-3 and TRBJ1-4, with 7 positions matching TRBD1. The CDR3 sequence is 13 residues long. Unmatched junction bases numbered 10, after V lost 10 bases and J lost 8 bases. The V gene's germline CDR1 is ENHRY and CDR2 SYGVKD. The CDR3 here is CATRDRREEKLFF. As DNA, the CDR3 is TGTGCCACCAGGGACAGACGGGAGGAAAAACTGTTTTTT.

V usage is TRBV7-9 and J usage is TRBJ2-3, with TRBD1 as a possible D gene (5 bases). CDR1 is SEHNR, CDR2 FQNEAQ, per germline (reference sequence). The CDR3 sequence is 11 residues long. The V and J ends lost 5 bases and 10 bases respectively, with 10 bases between them. For the CDR3, the DNA is TGTGCCAGCAGCAGAAGGGGTTCGCAGTATTTT. Protein sequence: CASSRRGSQYF.

This clonotype was recorded only once. This chain links TRBV6-2 or TRBV6-3 with TRBJ2-7, with D tentatively TRBD2 (6 bases). Germline CDR1 reads MNHEY; CDR2 reads SVGEGT. This CDR3 spans 14 amino acids. Between the trimmed V and J ends, which lost 2 bases and 6 bases, there was a span of 14 bases. CDR3 DNA sequence: TGTGCCAGCAGTTACATTGTCAGGCGGGGCGAGCAGTACTTC. Translation: CASSYIVRRGEQYF.

V and J are TRBV7-9 and TRBJ2-1; no clear D. V was pared by 5 bases and J by 0 bases, with 8 bases between. Germline lookup yields CDR1 SEHNR and CDR2 FQNEAQ (reference sequence). The CDR3 runs to 14 residues. The DNA for the CDR3 is TGTGCCAGCAGCCCAGTGGGCTCCTACAATGAGCAGTTCTTC. Its protein product is CASSPVGSYNEQFF.

The chain joins TRBV12-3 or TRBV12-4 to TRBJ2-7; D might be TRBD2 (5 bases). This CDR3 has 14 amino acids. V was cut by 6 bases and J by 6 bases, with 18 bases left in between. The CDR3 sequence: CASSNSEGWSEQYF. DNA of the CDR3: TGTGCCAGCAGCAACTCAGAGGGATGGTCCGAGCAGTACTTC.

The CDR3 loop reads CASSQNTEAFF. The DNA of the CDR3 is TGTGCCAGCAGCCAAAACACTGAAGCTTTCTTT. The chain is built from TRBV4-2 and TRBJ1-1; D unclear. The CDR3 is made up of 11 amino acids. V was shortened by 2 bases and J by 2 bases, with 0 bases between the two germline ends. Per the germline V gene, CDR1 is LGHNA and CDR2 is YNFKEQ.

This clonotype was detected only a few times. The V and J genes are TRBV6-1 and TRBJ2-5; TRBD1 might be the D (6 bases). Between the trimmed V and J ends, which lost 6 bases and 4 bases, there was a span of 9 bases. CDR3 size: 12 residues. Germline V gives CDR1 MNHNS, CDR2 SASEGT. CDR3 in amino acids: CASSWGRETQYF. The CDR3 nucleotides read TGTGCCAGCAGCTGGGGGCGAGAGACCCAGTACTTC.

As for this clonotype: A much bigger clone sits one base away, suggesting this may be a read error. The genes are TRBV9 and TRBJ2-5; D may be TRBD2 (6 bases). In germline, CDR1 is SGDLS, CDR2 YYNGEE. There are 15 residues in the CDR3. This chain's CDR3 is CAGSVAGGVQETQYF. Here the CDR3 DNA reads TGTGCCGGCAGCGTAGCTGGCGGGGTCCAAGAGACCCAGTACTTC.

The V call is TRBV7-3, the J call TRBJ2-1; 9 nucleotides agree with TRBD1. CDR1 SGHTA and CDR2 FQGTGA come from the germline V gene. V shed 5 bases and J 8 bases; nucleotides not matched to a gene: 10. This CDR3 comprises 15 residues. DNA for the CDR3: TGTGCCAGCAGCACGGTGGGGACAGGGACCGATGAGCAGTTCTTC. Residues: CASSTVGTGTDEQFF. Full variable domain (outside the CDR3, taken from reference TRBV7-3 and TRBJ2-1): GAGVSQTPSNKVTEKGKYVELRCDPISGHTALYWYRQSLGQGPEFLIYFQGTGAADDSGLPNDRFFAVRPEGSVSTLKIQRTERGDSAVYLCASSTVGTGTDEQFFGPGTRLTVL.

The chain is built from TRBV19 and TRBJ1-2; D is unclear. This CDR3 comprises 13 residues. Deletions cut 6 bases from V and 0 bases from J, with 8 bases between. Germline CDR1 and CDR2: LNHDA and SQIVND (reference sequence). Here the CDR3 reads CASSPRANYGYTF. Written as DNA, the CDR3 is TGTGCCAGTAGCCCAAGGGCTAACTATGGCTACACCTTC.

The rearrangement links TRBV12-3 or TRBV12-4 to TRBJ2-1; perhaps TRBD2 as D (5 bases). The length of the CDR3 is 11 residues. V was pared by 6 bases and J by 10 bases, with 10 bases between. This CDR3 is CASSLAYEQFF. The CDR3 region has the DNA TGTGCCAGCAGCCTAGCTTACGAGCAGTTCTTC.

Points on this clonotype: This sequence may be a read error, since a much larger clone differs from it by one base. The V call is TRBV5-1, the J call TRBJ2-3, with D perhaps assigned TRBD1 or TRBD2 (5 bases each). This CDR3 spans 14 amino acids. Germline lookup yields CDR1 SGHRS and CDR2 YFSETQ. V was trimmed by 3 bases and J by 5 bases, leaving 13 bases between them. CDR3 region: CASSSGASQDTQYF. CDR3 DNA sequence: TGCGCCAGCAGCTCCGGGGCTAGTCAAGATACGCAGTATTTT.

This clonotype turned up a few times. The CDR3 DNA is TGCGCCAGCAGCCCCTTATCGAGCTTCGATGGCTACACCTTC. This gives the protein CASSPLSSFDGYTF. The chain joins TRBV4-3 to TRBJ1-2; D is unresolved. Between the trimmed V and J ends, which lost 4 bases and 6 bases, there was a span of 15 bases. CDR3 length: 14 residues. CDR1 and CDR2 (germline): LGHNA, YSLEER.

V usage is TRBV6-1 and J usage is TRBJ2-3, with D unclear. CDR1 and CDR2 (germline): MNHNS, SASEGT. The germline V and J ends were trimmed by 3 bases and 4 bases, with 8 bases remaining between them. The CDR3 is made up of 13 amino acids. CDR3 sequence: CASSDGIPDTQYF. The DNA for the CDR3 is TGTGCCAGCAGTGATGGGATACCAGATACGCAGTATTTT.

The sample holds a few counts of this clonotype. The V call is TRBV29-1, the J call TRBJ2-1; D tentatively reads TRBD1 or TRBD2 (6 bases each). The germline V gene encodes CDR1 SQVTM and CDR2 ANQGSEA. Trimming took 4 bases from V and 10 from J, leaving 11 bases between them. This CDR3 comprises 11 residues. In nucleotides, the CDR3 is TGCAGCGTTGGGGGGGCGGAAGAGCAGTTCTTC. Residues: CSVGGAEEQFF.

V and J are TRBV6-5 and TRBJ1-2; 8 positions agree with TRBD1. This CDR3 spans 13 amino acids. V dropped 5 bases and J dropped 6; count of bases not matched to a gene: 5. In germline, CDR1 is MNHEY, CDR2 SVGAGI. This CDR3 is CASSPGGDHGYTF. Written as DNA, the CDR3 is TGTGCCAGCAGTCCAGGGGGCGACCATGGCTACACCTTC.

This clonotype was counted a few times. V and J are TRBV7-2 and TRBJ1-2; 7 nucleotides match TRBD1. The V and J ends lost 5 bases and 7 bases, in that order; junction bases with no gene match: 1. The CDR3 spans 11 residues. Germline V gives CDR1 SGHTA, CDR2 FQGNSA. In nucleotides, the CDR3 is TGTGCCAGCAGCAGACAGGGTGGCTACACCTTC. Translating it yields CASSRQGGYTF.

The chain employs TRBV4-3 and TRBJ1-4, with D hard to call. The CDR3 loop spans 13 amino acids. CDR1 is LGHNA and CDR2 is YSLEER in the germline V gene. Between the trimmed V and J ends, which lost 4 bases and 8 bases, there was a span of 11 bases. The CDR3 nucleotides read TGCGCCAGCAGCCCACGGGAGGCAGAAAAACTGTTTTTT. It yields the protein CASSPREAEKLFF.

This clonotype ranks as medium-sized. This chain joins TRBV7-9 and TRBJ2-1; D not certain. The CDR3 is made up of 14 amino acids. V shed 4 bases and J shed 6 bases, with 13 bases lying between them. The germline CDR1 and CDR2 sequences are SEHNR and FQNEAQ (reference sequence). CDR3 amino acids: CASSSPPPGNEQFF. DNA for the CDR3: TGTGCCAGCAGCTCTCCCCCGCCCGGCAATGAGCAGTTCTTC.

V gene TRBV12-3 or TRBV12-4 combines with J gene TRBJ2-2, with D hard to call. This CDR3 comprises 15 residues. Between the trimmed V and J ends, which lost 4 bases and 1 base, there was a span of 10 bases. CDR3 bases: TGTGCCAGCAGTTCCAACACAGAGAACACCGGGGAGCTGTTTTTT. Its protein is CASSSNTENTGELFF.

As for this clonotype: Germline is not matched at one junction end, which may reflect a read error. V gene TRBV15 combines with J gene TRBJ2-7; D might be TRBD1 or TRBD2, each matching 5 bases. This CDR3 region has 14 residues. Germline loops: CDR1 LNHNV, CDR2 YYDKDF (reference sequence). This chain's CDR3 is CATSRTKGTYEQYF. In nucleotides, the CDR3 is TGTGCCACCAGCAGAACGAAGGGGACCTACGAGCAGTACTTT.

This clonotype was picked up one time. An end of the junction does not agree with germline; a read error may underlie this. The gene calls are TRBV29-1 and TRBJ1-1; maybe TRBD1 (5 bases). Germline V gene sequence: CDR1 SQVTM, CDR2 ANQGSEA. The CDR3 runs 14 residues. CDR3 in amino acids: CSVQERGLNTEAFF. CDR3 DNA: TGCAGCGTTCAAGAGAGGGGACTGAACACTGAAGCTTTCTTT.

The table lists this clonotype with a few counts. The chain recombines TRBV7-2 with TRBJ2-1; D call uncertain. Germline assignment: CDR1 SGHTA and CDR2 FQGNSA. V was clipped by 0 bases and J by 1 base, with 4 bases between them. The CDR3 totals 14 residues. The CDR3 spells CASSLATSYNEQFF. The CDR3 bases are TGTGCCAGCAGCTTAGCGACGTCCTACAATGAGCAGTTCTTC.